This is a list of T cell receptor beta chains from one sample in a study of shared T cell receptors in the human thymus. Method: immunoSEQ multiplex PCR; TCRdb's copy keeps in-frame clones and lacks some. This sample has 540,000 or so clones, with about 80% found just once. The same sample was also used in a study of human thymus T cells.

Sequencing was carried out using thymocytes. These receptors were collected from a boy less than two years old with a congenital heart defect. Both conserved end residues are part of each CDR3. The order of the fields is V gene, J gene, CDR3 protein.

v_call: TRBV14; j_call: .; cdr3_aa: CASSLLEYSYEQYF
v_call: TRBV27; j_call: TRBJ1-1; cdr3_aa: CAMYTKTKAGVTEAFF
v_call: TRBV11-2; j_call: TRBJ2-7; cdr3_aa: CASSSFHLAGADEQYF
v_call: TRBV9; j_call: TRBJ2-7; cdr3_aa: CASSGTNYEQYF
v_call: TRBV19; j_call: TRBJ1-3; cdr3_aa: CASSIGGSGNTIYF
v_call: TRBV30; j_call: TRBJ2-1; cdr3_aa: CAWSTWGSGILEQFF
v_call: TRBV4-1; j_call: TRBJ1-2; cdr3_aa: CASSLGQGANGYTF
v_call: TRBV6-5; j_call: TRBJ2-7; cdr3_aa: CASSSRSPYEQYF
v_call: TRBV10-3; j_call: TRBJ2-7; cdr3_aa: CAISESGTGVNEQYF
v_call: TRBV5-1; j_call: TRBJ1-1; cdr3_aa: CASNVKVGGHLMNTEAFF
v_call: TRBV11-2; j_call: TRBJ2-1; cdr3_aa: CASRSSGYNEQFF
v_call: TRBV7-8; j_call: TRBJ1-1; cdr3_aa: CASSSRDTNTEAFF
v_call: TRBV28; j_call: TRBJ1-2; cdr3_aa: CASRKARDRDYYGYTF
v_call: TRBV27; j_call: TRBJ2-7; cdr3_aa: CASRIAGPGEQYF
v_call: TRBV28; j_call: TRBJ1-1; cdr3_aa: CASSRGVEAFF
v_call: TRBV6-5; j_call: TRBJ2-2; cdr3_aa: CASSRSGSPGELFF
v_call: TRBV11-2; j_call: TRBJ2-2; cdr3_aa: CASSSPGQGNTGELFF
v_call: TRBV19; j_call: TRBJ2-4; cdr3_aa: CASIPGQKNIQYF
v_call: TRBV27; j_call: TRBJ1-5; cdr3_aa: CASSLNREGGRQPQHF
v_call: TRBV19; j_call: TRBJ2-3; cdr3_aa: CASSPSGGSDTQYF
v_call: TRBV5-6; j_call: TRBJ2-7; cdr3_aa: CASSFRDRASYEQYF
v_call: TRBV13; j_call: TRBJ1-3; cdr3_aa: CASSIFRQGAGGNTIYF
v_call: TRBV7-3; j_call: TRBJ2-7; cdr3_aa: CASRCWGGLLEQYF
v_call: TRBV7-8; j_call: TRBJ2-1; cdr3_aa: CASSSAGTSGYNEQFF
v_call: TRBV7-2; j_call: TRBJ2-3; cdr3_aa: CASSVSRDFSTDTQYF
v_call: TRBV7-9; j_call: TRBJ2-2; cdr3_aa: CASSPTSGNTGELFF
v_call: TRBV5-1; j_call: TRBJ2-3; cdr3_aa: CASSPNAEGDTSDTQYF
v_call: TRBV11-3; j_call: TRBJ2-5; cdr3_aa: CASSLVGRPQETQYF
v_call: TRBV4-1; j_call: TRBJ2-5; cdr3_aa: CASSQEPPASGGSGTQYF
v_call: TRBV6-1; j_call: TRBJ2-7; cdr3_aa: CASSASRGCGSDYEQYF
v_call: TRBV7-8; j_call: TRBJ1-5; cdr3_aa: CASSSSHVRDRGPSNQPQHF